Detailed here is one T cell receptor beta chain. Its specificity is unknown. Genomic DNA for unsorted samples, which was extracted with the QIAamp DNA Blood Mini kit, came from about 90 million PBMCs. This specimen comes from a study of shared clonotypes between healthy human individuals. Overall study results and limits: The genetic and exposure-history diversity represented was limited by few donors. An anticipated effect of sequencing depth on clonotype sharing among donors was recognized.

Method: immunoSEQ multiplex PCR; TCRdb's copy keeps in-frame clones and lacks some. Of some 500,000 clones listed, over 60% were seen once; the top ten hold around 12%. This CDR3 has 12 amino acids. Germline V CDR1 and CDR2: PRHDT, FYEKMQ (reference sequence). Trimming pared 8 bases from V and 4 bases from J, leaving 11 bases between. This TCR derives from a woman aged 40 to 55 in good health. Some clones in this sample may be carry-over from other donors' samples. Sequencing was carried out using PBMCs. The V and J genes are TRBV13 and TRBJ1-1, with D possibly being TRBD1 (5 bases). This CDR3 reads CASLREATEAFF. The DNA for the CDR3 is TGTGCCAGCCTCAGGGAGGCCACTGAAGCTTTCTTT.